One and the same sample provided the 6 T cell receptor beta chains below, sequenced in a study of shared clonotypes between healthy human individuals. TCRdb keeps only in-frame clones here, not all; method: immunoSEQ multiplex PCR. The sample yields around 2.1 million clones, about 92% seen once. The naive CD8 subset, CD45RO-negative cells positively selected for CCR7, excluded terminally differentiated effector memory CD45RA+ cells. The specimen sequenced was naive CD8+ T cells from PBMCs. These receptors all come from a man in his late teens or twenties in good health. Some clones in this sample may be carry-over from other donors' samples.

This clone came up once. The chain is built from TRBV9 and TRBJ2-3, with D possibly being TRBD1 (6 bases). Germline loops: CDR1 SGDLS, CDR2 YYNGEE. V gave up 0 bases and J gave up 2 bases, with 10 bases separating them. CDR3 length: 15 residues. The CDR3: CASSVADSYTDTQYF. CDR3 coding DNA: TGTGCCAGCAGCGTAGCGGACAGCTACACAGATACGCAGTATTTT.

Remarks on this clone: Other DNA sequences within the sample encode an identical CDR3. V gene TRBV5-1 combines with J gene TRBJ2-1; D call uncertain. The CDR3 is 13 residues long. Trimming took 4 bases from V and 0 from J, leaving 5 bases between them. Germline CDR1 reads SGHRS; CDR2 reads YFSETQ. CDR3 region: CASSLYSYNEQFF. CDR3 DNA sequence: TGCGCCAGCAGCCTCTACTCCTACAATGAGCAGTTCTTC.

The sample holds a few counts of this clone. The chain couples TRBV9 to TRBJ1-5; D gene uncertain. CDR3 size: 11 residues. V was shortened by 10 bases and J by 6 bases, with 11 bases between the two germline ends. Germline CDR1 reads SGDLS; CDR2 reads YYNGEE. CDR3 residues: CAGGWAQPQHF. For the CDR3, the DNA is TGTGCCGGCGGTTGGGCTCAGCCCCAGCATTTT.

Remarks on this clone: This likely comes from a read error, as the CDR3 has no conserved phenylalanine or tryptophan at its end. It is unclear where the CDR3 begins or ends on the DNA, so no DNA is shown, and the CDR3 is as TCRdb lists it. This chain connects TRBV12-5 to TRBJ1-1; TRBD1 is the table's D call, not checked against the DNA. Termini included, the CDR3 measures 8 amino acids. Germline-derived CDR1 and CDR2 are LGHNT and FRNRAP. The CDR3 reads CASGLAIL.

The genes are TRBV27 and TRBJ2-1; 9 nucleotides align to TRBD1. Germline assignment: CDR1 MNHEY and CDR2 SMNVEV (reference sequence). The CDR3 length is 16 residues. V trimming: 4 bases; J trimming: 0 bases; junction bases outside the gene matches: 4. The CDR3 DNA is TGTGCCAGCAGTTGGACAGGGGCGAGCTCCTACAATGAGCAGTTCTTC. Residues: CASSWTGASSYNEQFF.

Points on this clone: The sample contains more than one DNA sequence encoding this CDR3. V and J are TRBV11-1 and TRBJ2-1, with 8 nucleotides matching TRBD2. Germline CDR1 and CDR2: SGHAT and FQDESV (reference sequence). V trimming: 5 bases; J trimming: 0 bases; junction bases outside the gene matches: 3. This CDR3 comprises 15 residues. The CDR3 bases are TGTGCCAGCAGCATTACTAGCGGCTCCTACAATGAGCAGTTCTTC. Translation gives CASSITSGSYNEQFF. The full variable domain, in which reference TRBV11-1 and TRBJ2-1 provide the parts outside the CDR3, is EAEVAQSPRYKITEKSQAVAFWCDPISGHATLYWYRQILGQGPELLVQFQDESVVDDSQLPKDRFSAERLKGVDSTLKIQPAELGDSAMYLCASSITSGSYNEQFFGPGTRLTVL.